This TCR beta chain is drawn from a study of response to subunit inactivated influenza vaccine. Trimming removed 6 bases from V and 8 bases from J; junction bases left unmatched: 9. Germline V gene data show CDR1 as MNHNS and CDR2 as SASEGT. The CDR3 is 13 residues long. In TCRdb, the RT-PCR reads were re-called with MiXCR into one record per CDR3 protein. The table includes some 500,000 distinct CDR3 sequences, about 17% detected once. This clonotype was observed once. The rearrangement uses TRBV6-1 and TRBJ2-7, with 8 bases that match TRBD1. The sequencing here drew on CD4+ T cells sorted from PBMCs, taken roughly 24 months after vaccination. This clonotype originated in a man between 50 and 69 years old who received an inactivated influenza vaccine. This CDR3 is CASRDRGNFKQYF. DNA for the CDR3: TGTGCCAGCAGAGACAGGGGAAACTTTAAGCAGTACTTC.